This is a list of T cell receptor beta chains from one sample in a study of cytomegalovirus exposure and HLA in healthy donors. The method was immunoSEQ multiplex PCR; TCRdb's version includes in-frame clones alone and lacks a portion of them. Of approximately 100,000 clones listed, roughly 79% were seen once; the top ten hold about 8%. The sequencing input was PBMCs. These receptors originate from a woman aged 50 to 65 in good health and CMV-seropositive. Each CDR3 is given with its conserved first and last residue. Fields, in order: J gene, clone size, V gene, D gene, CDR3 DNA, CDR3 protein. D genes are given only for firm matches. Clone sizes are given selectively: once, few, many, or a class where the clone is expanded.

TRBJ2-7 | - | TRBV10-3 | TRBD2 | TGTGCCATCAGTATAGCGGGAGGGCTCGCAAACGAGCAGTACTTC | CAISIAGGLANEQYF
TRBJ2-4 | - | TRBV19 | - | TGTGCCAGTAGGACCACCGGCGGGGAAAACAGTCAGTACTTC | CASRTTGGENSQYF
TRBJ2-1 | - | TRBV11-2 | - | TGTGCCAGCAGCTTCGAGACTCTTTCCTACAATGAGCAGTTCTTC | CASSFETLSYNEQFF
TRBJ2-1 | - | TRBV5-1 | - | TGCGCCAGCAGCTGGGGGGACAGTTACAATGAGCAGTTCTTC | CASSWGDSYNEQFF
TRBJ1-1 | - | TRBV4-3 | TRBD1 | TGCGCCAGCAGCCAGGGGCACAGGGGGAGGGACACTGAAGCTTTCTTT | CASSQGHRGRDTEAFF
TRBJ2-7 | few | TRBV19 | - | TGTGCCAGTAGTATCCGGGGATTCTCCTACGAGCAGTACTTC | CASSIRGFSYEQYF
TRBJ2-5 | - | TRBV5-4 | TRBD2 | TGTGCCAGCAGCCTCCGGACTAGCGGGGGGGGAGAGACCCAGTACTTC | CASSLRTSGGGETQYF
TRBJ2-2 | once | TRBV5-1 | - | TGCGCCAGCAGCGCCGATACAGGGGGGGTCACCGGGGAGCTGTTTTTT | CASSADTGGVTGELFF
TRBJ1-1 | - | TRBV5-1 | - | TGCGCCAGCGCCCCCGGGACATTGAACACTGAAGCTTTCTTT | CASAPGTLNTEAFF
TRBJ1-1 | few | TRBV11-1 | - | TGTGCCAGCAGCTACCAGACAGGGAACACTGAAGCTTTCTTT | CASSYQTGNTEAFF
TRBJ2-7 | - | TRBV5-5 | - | TGTGCCAGCAGCTTGACAGACTCCTACGAGCAGTACTTC | CASSLTDSYEQYF
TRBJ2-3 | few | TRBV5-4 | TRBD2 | TGTGCCAGCAGCTTGGACGGCGGGGGGGCCCCTACGCAGTATTTT | CASSLDGGGAPTQYF
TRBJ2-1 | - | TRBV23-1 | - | TGCGCCAGCAGTCAAGCGGGGTTTGACAATGAGCAGTTCTTC | CASSQAGFDNEQFF
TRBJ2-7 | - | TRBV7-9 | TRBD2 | TGTGCCAGCAGCCCAACTAGCGGGAGGGCCAGCGCCTACGAGCAGTACTTC | CASSPTSGRASAYEQYF
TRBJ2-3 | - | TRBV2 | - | TGTGCCAGCAGTCAGGGTCCTAGCACAGATACGCAGTATTTT | CASSQGPSTDTQYF
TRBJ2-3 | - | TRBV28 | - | TGTGCCAGCAGTCCCGACAGAGTCACAGATACGCAGTATTTT | CASSPDRVTDTQYF
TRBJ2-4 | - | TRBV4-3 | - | TGCGCCAGCAGCCAACACAGGGAAGACAGTCAGTACTTC | CASSQHREDSQYF
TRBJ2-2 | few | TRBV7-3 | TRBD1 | TGTGCCAGCAGCCCCGGGACAGTGCAAGGGGAGCTGTTTTTT | CASSPGTVQGELFF
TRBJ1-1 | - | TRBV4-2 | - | TGTGCCAGCAGCCAACAGAAACGGACAGACCGCTCTGAAGCTTTCTTT | CASSQQKRTDRSEAFF
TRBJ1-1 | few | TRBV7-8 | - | TGTGCCAGCAGCGCGACAGAGAACACTGAAGCTTTCTTT | CASSATENTEAFF
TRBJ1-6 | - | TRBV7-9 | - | TGTGCCAGCAGCACCCTAGGTGCAGACCCCTCCTATAATTCACCCCTCCACTTT | CASSTLGADPSYNSPLHF
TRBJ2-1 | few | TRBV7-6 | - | TGTGCCAGCAGCTTAGATTCTACTTTCAATGAGCAGTTCTTC | CASSLDSTFNEQFF
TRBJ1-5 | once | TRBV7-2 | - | TGTGCCAGCAGCTTAACTCGGGGAGGAAAGCAGCCCCAGCATTTT | CASSLTRGGKQPQHF
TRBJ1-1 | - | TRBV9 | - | TGTGCCAGCAGCACCGGGGGGAGCACTGAAGCTTTCTTT | CASSTGGSTEAFF
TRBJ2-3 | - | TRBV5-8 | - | TGTGCCAGCAGCTTGTTGCAGGGGACAGATACGCAGTATTTT | CASSLLQGTDTQYF
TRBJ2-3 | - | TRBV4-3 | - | TGCGCCAGCAGCAAAACCCGGGGAGTTCGGGTAGATACGCAGTATTTT | CASSKTRGVRVDTQYF
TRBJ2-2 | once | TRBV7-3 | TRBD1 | TGTGCCAGCACCCCGGGACAGGGTATCACCGGGGAGCTGTTTTTT | CASTPGQGITGELFF
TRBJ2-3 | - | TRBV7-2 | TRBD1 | TGTGCCAGCAGCTGGGACAGGTACACAGATACGCAGTATTTT | CASSWDRYTDTQYF
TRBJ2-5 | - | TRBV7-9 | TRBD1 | TGTGCCAGCAGCTTAGTCACAGGGGGCATGGGAGAGACCCAGTACTTC | CASSLVTGGMGETQYF
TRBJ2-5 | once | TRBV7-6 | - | TGTGCCAGCAGCCCTTCGCCAGGGTTGGAGACCCAGTACTTC | CASSPSPGLETQYF
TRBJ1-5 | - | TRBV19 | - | TGTGCCAGTGAACCCCAGTTCAATCAGCCCCAGCATTTT | CASEPQFNQPQHF
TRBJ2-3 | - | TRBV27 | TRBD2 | TGTGCCAGCAGTTCACCCACTAGCGGCGTCAGCACAGATACGCAGTATTTT | CASSSPTSGVSTDTQYF
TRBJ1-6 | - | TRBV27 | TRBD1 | TGTGCCAGCAGTCGGTCGGACAGGAGTTTTAATTCACCCCTCCACTTT | CASSRSDRSFNSPLHF
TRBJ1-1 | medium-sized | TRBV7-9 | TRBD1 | TGTGCCAGCAGCCCTAGGACAGGGGGCATCACTGAAGCTTTCTTT | CASSPRTGGITEAFF
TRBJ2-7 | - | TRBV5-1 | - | TGCGCCAGCAGCCAAAACAGGGAGGGCGAGCAGTACTTC | CASSQNREGEQYF
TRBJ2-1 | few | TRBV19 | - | TGTGCCAGTAGTATTGGACAGAACAATGAGCAGTTCTTC | CASSIGQNNEQFF
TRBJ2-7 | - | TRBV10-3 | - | TGTGCCATCAGTGGCGGGTCTGGGTACGAGCAGTACTTC | CAISGGSGYEQYF
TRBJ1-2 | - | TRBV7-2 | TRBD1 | TGTGCCAGCAGCTCAGATCCCGGGACAGGGGTAGATGGCTACACCTTC | CASSSDPGTGVDGYTF
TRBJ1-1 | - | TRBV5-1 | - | TGCGCCAGCAGCTTGCCTGGCCCTGAAGCTTTCTTT | CASSLPGPEAFF
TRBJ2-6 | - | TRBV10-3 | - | TGTGCCATCAAAACTTCGACAGGGAGGAGCTCTGGGGCCAACGTCCTGACTTTC | CAIKTSTGRSSGANVLTF
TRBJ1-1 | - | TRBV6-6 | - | TGTGCCAGCAGTTACTACAGTGAAGCTTTCTTT | CASSYYSEAFF
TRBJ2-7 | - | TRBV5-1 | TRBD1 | TGCGCCAGCAGCTTGGGGACAGGGGCGTACGAGCAGTACTTC | CASSLGTGAYEQYF
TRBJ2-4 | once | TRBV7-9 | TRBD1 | TGTGCCAGCAGCCCACTTGACAGGGGCATTCAGTACTTC | CASSPLDRGIQYF
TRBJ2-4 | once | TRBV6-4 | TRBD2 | TGTGCCAGCAGCGCCCTTCCGGGGGGCATTCAGTACTTC | CASSALPGGIQYF
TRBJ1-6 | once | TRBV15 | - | TGTGCCACCAGCACACAGGGCCCGAGCTCCTATAATTCACCCCTCCACTTT | CATSTQGPSSYNSPLHF
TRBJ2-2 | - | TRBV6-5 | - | TGTGCCAGCAGGCGGGACTCCGCGAACACCGGGGAGCTGTTTTTT | CASRRDSANTGELFF
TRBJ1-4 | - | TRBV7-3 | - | TGTGCCAGCAGCTGGACAGCACCTATAGTTGAAAAACTGTTTTTT | CASSWTAPIVEKLFF
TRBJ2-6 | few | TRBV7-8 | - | TGTGCCAGCAGCCCTTATCGCCCGGCTGGGGCCAACGGCCTGACTTTC | CASSPYRPAGANGLTF
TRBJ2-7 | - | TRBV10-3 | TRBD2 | TGTGCCATCGGGGTCCGTAGCGGGGGGTCCTTATACCCCTACGAGCAGTACTTC | CAIGVRSGGSLYPYEQYF
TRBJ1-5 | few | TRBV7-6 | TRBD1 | TGTGCCAGCAGCTTAGAGCCAGGGGGCGATCAGCCCCAGCATTTT | CASSLEPGGDQPQHF
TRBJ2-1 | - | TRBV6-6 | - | TGTGCCAGCAGCCCCGGGACTTCCAGTGAGCAGTTCTTC | CASSPGTSSEQFF
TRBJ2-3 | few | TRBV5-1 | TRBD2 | TGCGCCAGCAGCTTGGGGGGACTAGGTACAGATACGCAGTATTTT | CASSLGGLGTDTQYF
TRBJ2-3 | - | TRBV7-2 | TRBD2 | TGTGCCAGCAGCCTGCAGACTAGCGGGGGGGGCACAGATACGCAGTATTTT | CASSLQTSGGGTDTQYF
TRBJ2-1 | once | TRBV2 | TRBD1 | TGTGCCAGCAGTGGGACAGGGCAATATGATGACAATGAGCAGTTCTTC | CASSGTGQYDDNEQFF
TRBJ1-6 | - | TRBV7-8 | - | TGTGCCAGCAGCTGGGGGGGTGCCGAATCACCCCTCCACTTT | CASSWGGAESPLHF